This TCR beta chain was captured by sequencing in a study of T cell repertoires in cytomegalovirus infection. Study in general: Through public TCR beta signatures, both CMV infection and matching HLA type were indicated.

J lost 4 bases, V lost 3 bases, and 12 bases had no gene match. CDR1 and CDR2 (germline): MDHEN, SYDVKM. The CDR3 extends over 18 amino acids. TCRdb re-derived calls from the reads in MiXCR, one entry per CDR3 protein. The sample has under 300,000 distinct CDR3 sequences; 17% are singletons. This clonotype was detected many times. The sequence derives from a human donor in good health (CMV status not recorded). Some clones in this sample may be carry-over from other donors' samples. V is TRBV28 and J is TRBJ1-1; 12 bases line up with TRBD1. The sequenced sample was CD8+ T cells from PBMCs. The CDR3 is CASSFVGQGALRGTEAFF. The CDR3 nucleotides are TGTGCCAGCAGTTTTGTGGGACAGGGGGCTCTCCGAGGCACTGAAGCTTTCTTT.